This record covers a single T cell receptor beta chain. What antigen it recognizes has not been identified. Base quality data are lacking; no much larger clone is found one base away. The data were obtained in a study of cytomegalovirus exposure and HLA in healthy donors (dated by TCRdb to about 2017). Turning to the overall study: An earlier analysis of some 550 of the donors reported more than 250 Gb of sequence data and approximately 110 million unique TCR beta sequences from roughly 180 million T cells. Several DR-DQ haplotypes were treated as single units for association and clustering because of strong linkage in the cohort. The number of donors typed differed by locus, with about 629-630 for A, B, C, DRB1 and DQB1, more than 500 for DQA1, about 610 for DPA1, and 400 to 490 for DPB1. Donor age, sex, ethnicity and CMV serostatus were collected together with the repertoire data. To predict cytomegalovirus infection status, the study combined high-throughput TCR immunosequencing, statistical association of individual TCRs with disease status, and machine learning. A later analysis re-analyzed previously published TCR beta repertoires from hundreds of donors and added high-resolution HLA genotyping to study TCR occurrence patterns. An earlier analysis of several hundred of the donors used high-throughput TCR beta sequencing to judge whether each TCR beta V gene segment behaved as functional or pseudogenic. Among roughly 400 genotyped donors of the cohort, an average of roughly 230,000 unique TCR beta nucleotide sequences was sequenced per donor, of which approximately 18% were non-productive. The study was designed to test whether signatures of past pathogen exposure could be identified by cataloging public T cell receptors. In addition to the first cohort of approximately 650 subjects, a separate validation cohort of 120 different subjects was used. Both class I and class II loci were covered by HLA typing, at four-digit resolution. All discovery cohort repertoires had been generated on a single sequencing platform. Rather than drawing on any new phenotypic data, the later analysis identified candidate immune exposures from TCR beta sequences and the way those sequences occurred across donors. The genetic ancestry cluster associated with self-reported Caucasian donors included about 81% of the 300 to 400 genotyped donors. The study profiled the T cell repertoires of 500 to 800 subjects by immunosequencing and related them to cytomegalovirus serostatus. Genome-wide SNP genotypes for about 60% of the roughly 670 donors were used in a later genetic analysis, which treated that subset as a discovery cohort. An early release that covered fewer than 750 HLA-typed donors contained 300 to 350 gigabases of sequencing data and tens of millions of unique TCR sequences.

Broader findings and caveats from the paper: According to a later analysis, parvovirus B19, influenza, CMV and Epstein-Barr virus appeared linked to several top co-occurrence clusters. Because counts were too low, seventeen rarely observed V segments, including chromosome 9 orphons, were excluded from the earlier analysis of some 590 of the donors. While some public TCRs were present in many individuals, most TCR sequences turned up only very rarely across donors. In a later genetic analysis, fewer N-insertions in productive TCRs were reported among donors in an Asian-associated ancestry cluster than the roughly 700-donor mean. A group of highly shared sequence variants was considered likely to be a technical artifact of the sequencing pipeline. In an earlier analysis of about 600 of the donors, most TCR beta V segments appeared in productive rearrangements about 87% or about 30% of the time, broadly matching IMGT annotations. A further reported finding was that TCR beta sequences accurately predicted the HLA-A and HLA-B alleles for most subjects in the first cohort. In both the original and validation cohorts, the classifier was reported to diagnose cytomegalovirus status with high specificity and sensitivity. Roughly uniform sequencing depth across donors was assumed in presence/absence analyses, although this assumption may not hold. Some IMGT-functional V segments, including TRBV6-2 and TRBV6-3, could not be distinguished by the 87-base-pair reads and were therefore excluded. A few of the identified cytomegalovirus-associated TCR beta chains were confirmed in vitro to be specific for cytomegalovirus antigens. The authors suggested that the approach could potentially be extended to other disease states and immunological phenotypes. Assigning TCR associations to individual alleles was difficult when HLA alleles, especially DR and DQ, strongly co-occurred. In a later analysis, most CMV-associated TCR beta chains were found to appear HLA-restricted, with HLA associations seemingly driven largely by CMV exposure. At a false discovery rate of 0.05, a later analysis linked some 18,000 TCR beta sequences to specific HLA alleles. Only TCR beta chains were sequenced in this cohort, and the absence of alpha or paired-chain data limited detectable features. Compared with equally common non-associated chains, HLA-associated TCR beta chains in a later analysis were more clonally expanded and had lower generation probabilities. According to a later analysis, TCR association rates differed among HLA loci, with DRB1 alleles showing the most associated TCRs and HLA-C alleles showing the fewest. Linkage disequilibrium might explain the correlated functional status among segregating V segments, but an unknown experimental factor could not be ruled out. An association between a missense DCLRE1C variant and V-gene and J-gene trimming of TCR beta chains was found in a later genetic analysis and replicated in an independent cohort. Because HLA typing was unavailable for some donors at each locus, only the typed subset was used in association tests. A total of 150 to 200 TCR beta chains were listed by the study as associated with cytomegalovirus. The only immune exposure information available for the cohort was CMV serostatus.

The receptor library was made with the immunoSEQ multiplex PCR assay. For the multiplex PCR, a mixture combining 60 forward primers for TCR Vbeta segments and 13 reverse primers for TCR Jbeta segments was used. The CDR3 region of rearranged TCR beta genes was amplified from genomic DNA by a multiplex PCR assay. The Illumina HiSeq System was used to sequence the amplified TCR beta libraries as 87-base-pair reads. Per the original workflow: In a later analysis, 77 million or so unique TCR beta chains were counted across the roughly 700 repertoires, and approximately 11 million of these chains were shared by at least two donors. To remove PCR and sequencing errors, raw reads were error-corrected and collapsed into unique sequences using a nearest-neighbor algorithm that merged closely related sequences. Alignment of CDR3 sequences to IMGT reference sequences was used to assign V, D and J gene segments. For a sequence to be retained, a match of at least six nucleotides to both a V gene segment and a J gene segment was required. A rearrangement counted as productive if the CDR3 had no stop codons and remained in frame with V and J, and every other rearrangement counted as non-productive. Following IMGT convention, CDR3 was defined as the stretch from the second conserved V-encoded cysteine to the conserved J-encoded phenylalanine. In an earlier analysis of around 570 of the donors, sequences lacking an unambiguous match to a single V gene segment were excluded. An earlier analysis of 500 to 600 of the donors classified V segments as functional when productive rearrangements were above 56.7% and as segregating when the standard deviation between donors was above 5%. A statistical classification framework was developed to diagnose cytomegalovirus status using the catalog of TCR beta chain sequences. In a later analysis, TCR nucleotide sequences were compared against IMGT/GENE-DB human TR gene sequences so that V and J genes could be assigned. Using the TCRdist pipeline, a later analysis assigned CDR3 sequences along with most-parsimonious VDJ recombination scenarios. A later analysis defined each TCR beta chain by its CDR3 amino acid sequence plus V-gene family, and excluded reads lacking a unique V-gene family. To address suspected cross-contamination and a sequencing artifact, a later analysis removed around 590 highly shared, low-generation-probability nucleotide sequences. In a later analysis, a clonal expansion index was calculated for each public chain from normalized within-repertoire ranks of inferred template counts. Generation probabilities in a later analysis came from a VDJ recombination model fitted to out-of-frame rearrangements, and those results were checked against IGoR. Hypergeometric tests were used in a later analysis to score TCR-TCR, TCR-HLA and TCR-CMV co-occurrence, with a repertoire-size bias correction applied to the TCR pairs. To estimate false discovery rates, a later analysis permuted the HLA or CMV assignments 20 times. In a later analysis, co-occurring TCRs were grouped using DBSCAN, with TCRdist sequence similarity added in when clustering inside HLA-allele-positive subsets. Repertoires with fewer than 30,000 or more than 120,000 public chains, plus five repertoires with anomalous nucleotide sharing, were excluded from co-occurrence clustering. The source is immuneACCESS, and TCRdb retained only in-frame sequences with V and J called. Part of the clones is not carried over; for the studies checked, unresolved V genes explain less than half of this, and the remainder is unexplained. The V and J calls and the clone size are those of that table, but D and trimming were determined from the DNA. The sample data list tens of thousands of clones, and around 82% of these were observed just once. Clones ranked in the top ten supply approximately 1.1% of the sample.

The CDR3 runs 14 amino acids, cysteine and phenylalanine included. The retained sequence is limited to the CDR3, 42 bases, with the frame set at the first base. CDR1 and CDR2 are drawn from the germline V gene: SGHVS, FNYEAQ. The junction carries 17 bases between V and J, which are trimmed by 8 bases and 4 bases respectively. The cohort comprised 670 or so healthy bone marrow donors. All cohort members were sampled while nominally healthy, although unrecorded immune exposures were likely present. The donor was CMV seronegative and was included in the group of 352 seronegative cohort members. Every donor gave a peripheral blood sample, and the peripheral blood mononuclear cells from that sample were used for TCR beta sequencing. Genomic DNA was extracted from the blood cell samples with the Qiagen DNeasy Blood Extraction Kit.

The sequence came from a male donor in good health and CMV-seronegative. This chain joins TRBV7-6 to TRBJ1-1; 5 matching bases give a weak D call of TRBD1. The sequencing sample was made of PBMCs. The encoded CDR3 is CASAMGGSGTEAFF. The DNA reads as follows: TGTGCCAGCGCCATGGGGGGTTCAGGCACTGAAGCTTTCTTT.